The sequence of this T cell receptor beta chain was determined in a study of blood T cell repertoires in COVID-19. Assay used: immunoSEQ multiplex PCR; TCRdb lists only in-frame clones, some missing. Of some 200,000 clones in the sample, about 89% are singletons; the top ten hold about 8.1%. Clinical histories supplied by participants themselves formed the basis of cohort assignment. V lost 5 bases and J lost 6, with 11 bases in between. The germline V gene encodes CDR1 MDHEN and CDR2 SYDVKM. CDR3 length: 13 residues. This clone was found once. Sequencing was carried out using PBMCs or T cells enriched from blood (not recorded which). The chain recombines TRBV28 with TRBJ1-5, with D possibly matching TRBD1 (6 bases). The origin of this receptor is a woman under 30 who had recovered from COVID-19. In DNA, the CDR3 is TGTGCCAGCAGTGATCGGGGGGCTCAGCCCCAGCATTTT. Protein product: CASSDRGAQPQHF.